One TCR beta chain is described in this entry. Germline trimming cut 3 bases from V and 7 bases from J; bases unmatched to any gene: 6. Looked up from germline, CDR1 is SGDLS and CDR2 is YYNGEE. The CDR3 covers 13 residues. This sample was included in a study of blood T cell repertoires in COVID-19. Original methodology: Amplification of reference gene primers was used by the study to estimate nucleated cell counts. The table came from immunoSEQ multiplex PCR; TCRdb's copy has only in-frame clones and leaves some out. D and trimming were read from the DNA, whereas the V and J calls and clone size are those reported in that table. The sample records hundreds of thousands of clones, around 86% being singletons.

Input material: PBMCs or T cells enriched from blood (not recorded which). The TCR originated in a woman aged 45-65 years who had recovered from COVID-19. The chain links TRBV9 to TRBJ1-2; 7 bases align to TRBD1. CDR3 nucleotides: TGTGCCAGCAGCGCTCAGGGGGGCGGTGGCTACACCTTC. Amino acid sequence: CASSAQGGGGYTF.